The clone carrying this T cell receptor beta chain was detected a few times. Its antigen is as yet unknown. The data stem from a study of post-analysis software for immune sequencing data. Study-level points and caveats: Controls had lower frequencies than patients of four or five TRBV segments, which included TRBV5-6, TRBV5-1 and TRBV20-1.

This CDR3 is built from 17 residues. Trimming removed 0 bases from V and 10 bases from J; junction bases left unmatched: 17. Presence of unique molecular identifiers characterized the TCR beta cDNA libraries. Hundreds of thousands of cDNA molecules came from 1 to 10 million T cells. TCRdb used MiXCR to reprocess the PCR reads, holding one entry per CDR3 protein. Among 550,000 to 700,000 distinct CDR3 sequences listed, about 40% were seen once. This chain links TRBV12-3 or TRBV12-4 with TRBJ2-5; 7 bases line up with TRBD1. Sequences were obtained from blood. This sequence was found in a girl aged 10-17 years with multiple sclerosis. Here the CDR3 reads CASSLATGFILSGVQYF. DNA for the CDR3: TGTGCCAGCAGTTTAGCGACAGGGTTTATTTTGTCGGGTGTCCAGTACTTC.